Each of the 29 T cell receptor beta chains below was sequenced from the same sample in a study of blood T cell repertoires in COVID-19. Profiling relied on immunoSEQ multiplex PCR, and the TCRdb table lists in-frame clones only, not all of them. The data hold a few hundred thousand clones, with 70% to 90% observed a single time. The source material was PBMCs or T cells enriched from blood (not recorded which). Receptors originate from a woman aged 45-59 years in a cohort exposed to, infected with or recovered from COVID-19 (not recorded which).

CDR3 protein: CASKNRGLSGELFF. DNA of the CDR3: TGTGCCAGCAAAAACAGGGGGTTGTCCGGGGAGCTGTTTTTT. The V and J genes are TRBV6-5 and TRBJ2-2, with 8 bases that match TRBD1. V was clipped by 7 bases and J by 6 bases; unmatched bases: 7. The germline CDR1 and CDR2 sequences are MNHEY and SVGAGI. CDR3 length: 14 residues.

The chain joins TRBV9 to TRBJ2-7; 8 nucleotides align to TRBD2. The length of the CDR3 is 15 residues. CDR1 is SGDLS and CDR2 is YYNGEE in the germline V gene. Trimming at V came to 0 bases and at J to 2 bases, leaving 4 bases not matched to a gene. CDR3 in DNA: TGTGCCAGCAGCGTAGCAAGCGGGAGCGCCTACGAGCAGTACTTC. It yields the protein CASSVASGSAYEQYF.

The chain joins TRBV11-2 to TRBJ1-3, with a tentative D call TRBD1 (5 bases). The germline V gene encodes CDR1 SGHAT and CDR2 FQNNGV. The CDR3 is 15 residues long. Trimming left V 3 bases short and J 2 bases short, with 11 bases between. CDR3: CASSFGRAAGNTIYF. The CDR3 bases are TGTGCCAGCAGCTTCGGCAGGGCGGCTGGAAACACCATATATTTT. Together with reference TRBV11-2 and TRBJ1-3, the CDR3 gives the full variable domain: EAGVAQSPRYKIIEKRQSVAFWCNPISGHATLYWYQQILGQGPKLLIQFQNNGVVDDSQLPKDRFSAERLKGVDSTLKIQPAKLEDSAVYLCASSFGRAAGNTIYFGEGSWLTVV.

This sequence joins TRBV10-3 and TRBJ2-1; possibly TRBD1 for D (5 bases). Germline V CDR1 and CDR2: ENHRY, SYGVKD. The germline V and J ends were trimmed by 5 bases and 6 bases, with 17 bases remaining between them. The CDR3 spans 15 residues. CDR3 protein: CAISPNRRGPNEQFF. CDR3 coding DNA: TGTGCCATCAGTCCAAACCGAAGGGGCCCCAATGAGCAGTTCTTC.

The chain couples TRBV6-5 to TRBJ1-6; D remains unclear. The germline gives CDR1 MNHEY, CDR2 SVGAGI. V dropped 4 bases and J dropped 11 bases, with 15 bases sitting between them. The CDR3 loop spans 14 amino acids. The CDR3 is CASSLRPQETPLHF. The CDR3 DNA reads TGTGCCAGCAGTTTGCGGCCACAAGAGACACCCCTCCACTTT.

This chain joins TRBV2 and TRBJ1-6; no reliable D call. The CDR3 is 13 amino acids. The germline V gene encodes CDR1 SNHLY and CDR2 FYNNEI. Trimming took 8 bases from V and 1 from J, leaving 6 bases between them. CDR3 in amino acids: CASEVSYNSPLHF. The CDR3 region has the DNA TGTGCCAGCGAGGTTTCCTATAATTCACCCCTCCACTTT.

This chain uses TRBV4-1 with TRBJ1-1; D might be TRBD1 (5 bases). The V end lost 1 base, the J end lost 7 bases, and 13 bases lay between the germline ends. This CDR3 has 14 amino acids. The germline V gene has CDR1 MGHRA and CDR2 YSYEKL. The CDR3 sequence: CASSQVQGVHEAFF. The CDR3 nucleotides read TGCGCCAGCAGCCAAGTTCAAGGGGTCCATGAAGCTTTCTTT.

As to this clone: One end of the junction varies from germline; a read error may be responsible. The genes are TRBV13 and TRBJ2-1; a possible D gene is TRBD1 (5 bases). Germline V gives CDR1 PRHDT, CDR2 FYEKMQ (reference sequence). The CDR3 sequence is 16 residues long. The CDR3 DNA sequence: TGTGCCAGCAGTTTAGTTGGGGCCTGGAGCTACAATGAGCAGTTCTTC. Translating gives CASSLVGAWSYNEQFF.

The gene calls are TRBV9 and TRBJ1-2; possibly TRBD1 for D (5 bases). The V end lost 3 bases, the J end lost 1 base, and 13 bases lay between the germline ends. Germline CDR1 reads SGDLS; CDR2 reads YYNGEE. This CDR3 contains 15 residues. CDR3 coding DNA: TGTGCCAGCAGCGCAAACTTCGACAGTAACTATGGCTACACCTTC. It translates to CASSANFDSNYGYTF.

The rearrangement links TRBV28 to TRBJ1-3, with 9 bases that match TRBD1. The CDR3 length is 15 residues. Germline CDR1 MDHEN, CDR2 SYDVKM. The J segment lost 0 bases and the V segment lost 6 bases, leaving 3 bases of the junction unmatched. As DNA, the CDR3 is TGTGCCAGCAGGGGACAGGGCCACTCTGGAAACACCATATATTTT. Amino acid sequence: CASRGQGHSGNTIYF.

The V gene is TRBV11-2, the J gene TRBJ2-5, with D uncertain. This CDR3 is 13 amino acids long. Germline lookup yields CDR1 SGHAT and CDR2 FQNNGV. V lost 0 bases to trimming and J lost 2 bases, with 4 bases between them. The CDR3 DNA is TGTGCCAGCAGCTTAGAGCGTCAAGAGACCCAGTACTTC. This gives the protein CASSLERQETQYF.

The genes are TRBV3-1 (or the pseudogene TRBV3-2) and TRBJ1-5, with 9 bases aligning to TRBD1. The germline V gene encodes CDR1 LGHDT and CDR2 YNNKEL (reference sequence). Trimming removed 2 bases from V and 0 bases from J; junction bases left unmatched: 17. The CDR3 loop spans 21 amino acids. The CDR3 DNA reads TGTGCCAGCAGCCAACCAAGGACAGGGGTTAAGAAACTGTGTAGCAATCAGCCCCAGCATTTT. It specifies CASSQPRTGVKKLCSNQPQHF.

V usage is TRBV30 and J usage is TRBJ2-7; D not resolved. Germline lookup yields CDR1 GTSNPN and CDR2 SVGIG (reference sequence). Trimming removed 1 base at V and 0 bases at J, with 13 bases between. CDR3 length: 15 amino acids. For the CDR3, the DNA is TGTGCCTGGAGTGCCAGACTGCTTCGCTCCTACGAGCAGTACTTC. Protein sequence: CAWSARLLRSYEQYF.

The J gene is TRBJ1-2, the V gene TRBV4-1; D is perhaps TRBD1 (5 bases). The germline V gene has CDR1 MGHRA and CDR2 YSYEKL. The CDR3 loop spans 15 amino acids. Deletions cut 4 bases from V and 4 bases from J, with 16 bases between. The CDR3 here is CASSLRSGVGYGYTF. CDR3 DNA: TGCGCCAGCAGCCTACGTTCGGGGGTTGGCTATGGCTACACCTTC.

The chain joins TRBV5-1 to TRBJ2-7, with 9 bases lining up with TRBD1. CDR3 length equals 15 residues. Germline CDR1 reads SGHRS; CDR2 reads YFSETQ. V was clipped by 2 bases and J by 3 bases; unmatched bases: 6. The CDR3 protein is CASSFIPGQGYEQYF. The CDR3 DNA is TGCGCCAGCAGCTTTATACCGGGACAGGGCTACGAGCAGTACTTC.

The V gene is TRBV2, the J gene TRBJ2-7, with 7 bases lining up with TRBD1. J lost 1 base, V lost 4 bases, and 4 bases had no gene match. The CDR3 has 14 amino acids. The germline CDR1 and CDR2 sequences are SNHLY and FYNNEI. DNA of the CDR3: TGTGCCAGCAGTGGGGGACAGACTTCCTACGAGCAGTACTTC. Its translation: CASSGGQTSYEQYF.

This clone has just a few counts. The rearrangement joins TRBV5-1 to TRBJ1-1, with D possibly being TRBD1 (6 bases). The germline V and J ends were trimmed by 8 bases and 0 bases, with 14 bases remaining between them. Germline CDR1 is SGHRS and CDR2 is YFSETQ. This CDR3 region has 14 residues. The CDR3 DNA sequence: TGCGCCAGTACAAAAACAGGGCTGAACACTGAAGCTTTCTTT. Its translation is CASTKTGLNTEAFF. Full variable domain (outside the CDR3, taken from reference TRBV5-1 and TRBJ1-1): KAGVTQTPRYLIKTRGQQVTLSCSPISGHRSVSWYQQTPGQGLQFLFEYFSETQRNKGNFPGRFSGRQFSNSRSEMNVSTLELGDSALYLCASTKTGLNTEAFFGQGTRLTVV.

The V gene is TRBV4-2, the J gene TRBJ2-7; D possibly corresponds to TRBD1 (5 bases). Trimming left V 0 bases short and J 3 bases short, with 15 bases between. CDR1 is LGHNA and CDR2 is YNFKEQ in the germline V gene. This CDR3 has 16 residues. The CDR3 protein is CASSQDRRTNVYEQYF. The CDR3 DNA reads as TGTGCCAGCAGCCAAGATAGACGGACAAATGTCTACGAGCAGTACTTC.

This clone showed up just once. The chain has TRBV6-5 and TRBJ2-7; 7 nucleotides line up with TRBD1. Looked up from germline, CDR1 is MNHEY and CDR2 is SVGAGI. Trimming cost V 6 bases and J 1 base; bases outside gene matches: 3. This CDR3 region has 13 residues. CDR3 DNA: TGTGCCAGCAGAGAGACAGGGTCCTACGAGCAGTACTTC. It translates to CASRETGSYEQYF.

V and J are TRBV6-6 and TRBJ2-2; the D gene is possibly TRBD2 (6 bases). The length of the CDR3 is 12 residues. The germline V gene has CDR1 MNHNY and CDR2 SVGAGI (reference sequence). V gave up 7 bases and J gave up 7 bases, with 10 bases separating them. The CDR3 loop reads CASKREVGELFF. Written as DNA, the CDR3 is TGTGCCAGCAAAAGGGAGGTCGGGGAGCTGTTTTTT.

The J gene is TRBJ1-1, the V gene TRBV28; the match to TRBD1 covers 9 bases. This CDR3 has 14 residues. Germline V gene lookup returns CDR1 MDHEN and CDR2 SYDVKM. Germline trimming cut 5 bases from V and 4 bases from J; bases unmatched to any gene: 5. CDR3 region: CASSPGTGFTEAFF. The CDR3, as DNA: TGTGCCAGCAGTCCCGGGACAGGGTTCACTGAAGCTTTCTTT.

The chain couples TRBV10-3 to TRBJ1-2; 8 nucleotides match TRBD1. V lost 6 bases and J lost 8; bases outside the gene matches: 8. CDR3 length equals 13 residues. The V gene's germline CDR1 is ENHRY and CDR2 SYGVKD. CDR3 sequence reads: CAISPDRVEGYTF. In nucleotides, the CDR3 is TGTGCCATCAGCCCGGACAGGGTTGAAGGCTACACCTTC.

V is TRBV15 and J is TRBJ1-2; D is perhaps TRBD1 (5 bases). This CDR3 has 13 residues. Between the trimmed V and J ends, which lost 1 base and 8 bases, there was a span of 11 bases. CDR1 LNHNV and CDR2 YYDKDF come from the germline V gene (reference sequence). The CDR3 spells CATSRAGARGYTF. The CDR3 DNA sequence: TGTGCCACCAGCAGAGCTGGGGCGCGCGGCTACACCTTC.

V is TRBV4-1 and J is TRBJ2-3; a possible D gene is TRBD2 (6 bases). Trimming left V 0 bases short and J 10 bases short, with 14 bases between. The germline V gene encodes CDR1 MGHRA and CDR2 YSYEKL. This CDR3 is built from 14 residues. The CDR3 protein is CASSQDEGLRPQYF. CDR3 DNA: TGCGCCAGCAGCCAAGATGAGGGACTCCGGCCGCAGTATTTT.

V gene TRBV19 combines with J gene TRBJ1-5; TRBD1 matches at 11 bases. J gave up 0 bases and V 5 bases, and 3 bases lay outside the gene matches. The germline gives CDR1 LNHDA, CDR2 SQIVND (reference sequence). CDR3 length: 16 amino acids. CDR3 coding DNA: TGTGCCAGTAGTGTGGACAGGGGGCTTAGCAATCAGCCCCAGCATTTT. Residues: CASSVDRGLSNQPQHF.

The chain combines TRBV5-4 with TRBJ2-5; weak D call: TRBD2 (5 bases). CDR3 length: 14 amino acids. V shed 1 base and J shed 5 bases, with 12 bases lying between them. Germline CDR1 and CDR2: SGHNT and YYREEE (reference sequence). DNA of the CDR3: TGTGCCAGCAGCTTGAAGGACGGCGGGGAGACCCAGTACTTC. It is translated as CASSLKDGGETQYF.

This clone appeared a single time. The V and J genes are TRBV27 and TRBJ1-2; TRBD1 might be the D (5 bases). The CDR3 length is 13 residues. The V gene's germline CDR1 is MNHEY and CDR2 SMNVEV (reference sequence). V was shortened by 3 bases and J by 4 bases, with 9 bases between the two germline ends. The CDR3 DNA reads as TGTGCCAGCAGTTTTGGGCAGGGCTATGGCTACACCTTC. Amino acid sequence: CASSFGQGYGYTF.

This sequence joins TRBV27 and TRBJ2-3; 10 bases map to TRBD1. The trim removed 6 bases at V and 6 bases at J, leaving 12 bases unmatched. This CDR3 has 16 amino acids. Germline values: CDR1 MNHEY, CDR2 SMNVEV (reference sequence). The CDR3 region is CASSKYRDRGWDTQYF. The DNA for the CDR3 is TGTGCCAGCAGCAAATACCGGGACAGGGGTTGGGATACGCAGTATTTT.

The V and J genes are TRBV7-9 and TRBJ1-4, with 8 bases identical to TRBD1. Trimming cost V 5 bases and J 3 bases; bases outside gene matches: 2. The germline CDR1 and CDR2 sequences are SEHNR and FQNEAQ (reference sequence). The CDR3 covers 14 residues. As DNA, the CDR3 is TGTGCCAGCAGCCGGACAGGGTCTAATGAAAAACTGTTTTTT. This gives the protein CASSRTGSNEKLFF. Supplemented by reference TRBV7-9 and TRBJ1-4, the full variable domain reads DTGVSQNPRHKITKRGQNVTFRCDPISEHNRLYWYRQTLGQGPEFLTYFQNEAQLEKSRLLSDRFSAERPKGSFSTLEIQRTEQGDSAMYLCASSRTGSNEKLFFGSGTQLSVL.